The entry below gives a single TCR beta chain sequence along with its context. Its antigen is currently unknown. CDR1 and CDR2 (germline): MNHEY, SVGEGT. This CDR3 comprises 12 residues. The data were obtained in a study of tumor and adjacent non-tumor tissue in lung cancer. Study-wide background: Patients comprised over 9 adenocarcinoma, a couple of squamous cell carcinoma and 1 small cell lung cancer.

Study results and caveats: In normal lung, the top 100 clones were significantly more dominant than in tumor.

No cell sorting was done before RNA was extracted from the tissue. More than 3 cm separated this lung sample from the edge of the tumor. TCRbeta libraries were built with three rounds of nested PCR, modified from ARM-PCR. TCRdb ran MiXCR on the multiplex PCR reads and lists one entry per CDR3 protein. The repertoire holds roughly 75,000 distinct CDR3 sequences, with under 70% as singletons. The clonotype originates from a woman aged 45-65 years with non-small cell lung cancer. The chain carries TRBV6-2 or TRBV6-3 and TRBJ1-5, with D maybe TRBD1 (6 bases). The J call may not be correct, given that the DNA end is closer to TRBJ2-3. Material for sequencing was distant non-tumor lung tissue. CDR3 region: CASTRGNQPQYF. In DNA form, the CDR3 reads TGTGCCAGCACCAGGGGAAATCAGCCCCAGTATTTT.